This T cell receptor (beta chain) was observed in a study of T-cell memory formation after mild COVID-19. For the study at large: There were largely donor-specific TCR clusters. The study's findings and limits: Shrinking CD4+ clones were chiefly CM and EM; CD8+ ones were chiefly EMRA. Some clones that responded were present in memory (sampled pre-infection), which suggests cross-reactive memory joined.

The CDR3 runs to 15 residues. V lost 3 bases to trimming and J lost 10 bases; unmatched junction nucleotides: 16. Per the germline V gene, CDR1 is SGHRS and CDR2 is YFSETQ. Constant-segment-primed 5'RACE gave TCR alpha and TCR beta cDNA libraries with sample barcodes and UMIs. One entry per CDR3 protein results from TCRdb running MiXCR on the 5' RACE reads. The sample lists roughly 450,000 distinct CDR3 sequences, 15% to 20% occurring once. This clonotype was counted only a few times. Its specificity is unknown. The TCR originated in an adult woman who had mild COVID-19 (a few samples of this study predate the infection). Cell type and time point are not known. The chain uses TRBV5-1 and TRBJ2-7; 7 bases agree with TRBD2. Sequencing used PBMCs or a T cell subset sorted from them (not recorded which). This CDR3 is CASSWTSPSANDQYF. Here the CDR3 DNA reads TGCGCCAGCAGCTGGACTAGTCCTTCAGCGAATGACCAGTACTTC. Supplemented by reference TRBV5-1 and TRBJ2-7, the full variable domain reads KAGVTQTPRYLIKTRGQQVTLSCSPISGHRSVSWYQQTPGQGLQFLFEYFSETQRNKGNFPGRFSGRQFSNSRSEMNVSTLELGDSALYLCASSWTSPSANDQYFGPGTRLTVT.